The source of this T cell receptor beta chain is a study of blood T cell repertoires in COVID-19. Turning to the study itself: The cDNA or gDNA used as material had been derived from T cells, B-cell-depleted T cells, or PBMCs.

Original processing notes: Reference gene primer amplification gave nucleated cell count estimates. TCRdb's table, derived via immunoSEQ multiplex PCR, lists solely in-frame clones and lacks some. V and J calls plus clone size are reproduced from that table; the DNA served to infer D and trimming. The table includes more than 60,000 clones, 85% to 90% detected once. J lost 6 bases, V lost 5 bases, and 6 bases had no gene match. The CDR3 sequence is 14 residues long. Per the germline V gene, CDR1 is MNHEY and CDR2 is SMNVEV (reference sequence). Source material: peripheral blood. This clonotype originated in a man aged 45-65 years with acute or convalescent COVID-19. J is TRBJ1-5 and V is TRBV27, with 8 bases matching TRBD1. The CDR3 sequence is CASSTDRAAQPQHF. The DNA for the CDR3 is TGTGCCAGCAGTACGGACAGGGCGGCTCAGCCCCAGCATTTT.